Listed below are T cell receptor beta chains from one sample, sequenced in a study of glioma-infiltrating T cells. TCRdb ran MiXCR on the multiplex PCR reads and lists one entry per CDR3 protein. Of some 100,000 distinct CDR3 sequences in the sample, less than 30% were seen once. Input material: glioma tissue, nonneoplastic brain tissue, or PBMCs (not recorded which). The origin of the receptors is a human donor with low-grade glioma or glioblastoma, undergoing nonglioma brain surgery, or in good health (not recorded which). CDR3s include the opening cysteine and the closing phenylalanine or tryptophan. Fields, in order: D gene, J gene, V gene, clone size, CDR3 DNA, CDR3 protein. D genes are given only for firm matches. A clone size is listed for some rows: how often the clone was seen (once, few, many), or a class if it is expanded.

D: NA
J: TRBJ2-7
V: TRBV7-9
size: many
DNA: TGTGCCAGCAGCTTATCTGGGGGCGAGCAGTACTTC
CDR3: CASSLSGGEQYF

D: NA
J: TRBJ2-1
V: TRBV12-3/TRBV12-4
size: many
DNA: TGTGCCAGCAGATCAGGGGCTGGAGATATCGAGCAGTTCTTC
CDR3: CASRSGAGDIEQFF

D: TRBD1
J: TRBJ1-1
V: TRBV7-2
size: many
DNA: TGTGCCAGCAGCTTTTACCCGGGACAGTGGAACACTGAAGCTTTCTTT
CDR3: CASSFYPGQWNTEAFF

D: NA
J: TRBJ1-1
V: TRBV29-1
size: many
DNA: TGCAGCGTTGAAGGGAGCACCACTGAAGCTTTCTTT
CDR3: CSVEGSTTEAFF

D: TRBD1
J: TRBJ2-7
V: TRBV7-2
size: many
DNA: TGTGCCAGCAGCTTTACAGGGGCGGCCTACGAGCAGTACTTC
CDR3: CASSFTGAAYEQYF

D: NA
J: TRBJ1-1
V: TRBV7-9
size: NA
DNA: TGTGCCAGCAGCTTAGGTGAGGACTTGAACACTGAAGCTTTCTTT
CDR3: CASSLGEDLNTEAFF

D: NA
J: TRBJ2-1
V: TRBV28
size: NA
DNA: TGTGCCAGCAGTTTACGCTCGTACACCTACAATTATCAGTTCTTC
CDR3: CASSLRSYTYNYQFF

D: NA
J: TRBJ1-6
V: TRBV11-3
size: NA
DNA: TGTGCCAGCAGCTTAGAGCCCGCAGGTTCCAATTCACCCCTCCACTTT
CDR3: CASSLEPAGSNSPLHF

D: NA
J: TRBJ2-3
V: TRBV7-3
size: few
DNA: TGTGCCAGCAGCTTAAGCGGTCCAAGCACAGATACGCAGTATTTT
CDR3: CASSLSGPSTDTQYF

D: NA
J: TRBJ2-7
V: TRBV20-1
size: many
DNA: TGCAGTGCTAGAGAAGGGGGACCGCGGACGTACGAGCAGTACTTC
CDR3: CSAREGGPRTYEQYF

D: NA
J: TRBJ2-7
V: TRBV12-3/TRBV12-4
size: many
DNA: TGTGCCAGCAGTTTAAGGCCAGGGAACTACGAGCAGTACTTC
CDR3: CASSLRPGNYEQYF

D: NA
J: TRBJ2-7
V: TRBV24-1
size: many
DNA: TGTGCCACCAGTGATCCTAGGGGACCTACCTACGAGCAGTACTTC
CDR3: CATSDPRGPTYEQYF

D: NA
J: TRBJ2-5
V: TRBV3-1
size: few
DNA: TGTGCCAGCAGCCTCGTACAGGGCCGGACCCAGTACTTC
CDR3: CASSLVQGRTQYF

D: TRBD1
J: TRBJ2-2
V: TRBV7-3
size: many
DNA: TGTGCCAGCAGCCTCGGACAGGGCTGGGCCGGGGAGCTGTTTTTT
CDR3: CASSLGQGWAGELFF

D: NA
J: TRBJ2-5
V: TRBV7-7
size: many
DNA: TGTGCCAGCAGCTCGTCCTACCAAGAGACCCAGTACTTC
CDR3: CASSSSYQETQYF

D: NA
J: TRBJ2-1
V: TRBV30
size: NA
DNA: TGTGCCTGGAGTGTTGCAGGGAATGAGCAGTTCTTC
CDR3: CAWSVAGNEQFF

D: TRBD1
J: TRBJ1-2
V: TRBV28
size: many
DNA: TGTGCCAGCAGTTTCACAGGGGGGACCCCCTATGGCTACACCTTC
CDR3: CASSFTGGTPYGYTF

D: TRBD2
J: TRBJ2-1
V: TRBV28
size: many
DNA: TGTGCCAGCATCCCCCTAGCGGACCAAGATTCGTACAATGAGCAGTTCTTC
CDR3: CASIPLADQDSYNEQFF

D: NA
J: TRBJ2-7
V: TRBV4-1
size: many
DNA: TGCGCCAGCAGCCAAGAGAGAAACAGGGAATACGAGCAGTACTTC
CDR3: CASSQERNREYEQYF

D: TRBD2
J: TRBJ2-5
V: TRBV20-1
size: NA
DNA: TGCAGTCCCTTTAGCGGGAGGGGCGAGACCCAGTACTTC
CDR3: CSPFSGRGETQYF

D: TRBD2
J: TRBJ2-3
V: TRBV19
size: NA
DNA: TGTGCCAGTAGTATAACTAGCGGGACGATCACAGATACGCAGTATTTT
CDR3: CASSITSGTITDTQYF

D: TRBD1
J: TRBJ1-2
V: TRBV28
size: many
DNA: TGTGCCAGCAGGAGCCCCACAGGGGTGAGGGGGGAATGGAGCTACACCTTC
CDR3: CASRSPTGVRGEWSYTF

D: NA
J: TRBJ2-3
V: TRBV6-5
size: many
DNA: TGTGCCAGCAGTTACGGGGACAACCGCGCACAGAATACGCAGTATTTT
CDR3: CASSYGDNRAQNTQYF

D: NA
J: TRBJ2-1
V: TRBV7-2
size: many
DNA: TGTGCCAGCAGCTTACAAGGTTCCCCTAGAGAGCAGTTCTTC
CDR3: CASSLQGSPREQFF

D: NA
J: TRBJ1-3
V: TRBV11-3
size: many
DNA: TGTGCCAGCAGTATAGCCGAAAACACCATATATTTT
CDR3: CASSIAENTIYF

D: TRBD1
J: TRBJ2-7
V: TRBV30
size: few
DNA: TGTGCCTGGAGTCTACAGGGGCCGGGGGAGCAGTACTTC
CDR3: CAWSLQGPGEQYF

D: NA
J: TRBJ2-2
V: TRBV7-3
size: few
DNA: TGTGCCAGCAGCTTGAGGGGCTCCAACGGGGAGCTGTTTTTT
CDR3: CASSLRGSNGELFF

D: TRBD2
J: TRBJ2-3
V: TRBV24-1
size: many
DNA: TGTGCCACCAGTGCGAGACTAGCGGGAGGTACAGATACGCAGTATTTT
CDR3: CATSARLAGGTDTQYF

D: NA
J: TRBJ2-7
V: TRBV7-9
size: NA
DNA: TGTGCCAGCAGTCACGACAAGAAGAAATACGAGCAGTACTTC
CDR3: CASSHDKKKYEQYF

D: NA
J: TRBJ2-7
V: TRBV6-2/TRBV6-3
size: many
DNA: TGTGCCAGCAACCCGCCGGGTAGGGGCATTTTCTCCTACGAGCAGTACTTC
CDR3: CASNPPGRGIFSYEQYF

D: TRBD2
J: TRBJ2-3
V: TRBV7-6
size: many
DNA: TGTGCCAGCAGCCCCCCGCGTAGCGGGTTTGCAGATACGCAGTATTTT
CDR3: CASSPPRSGFADTQYF

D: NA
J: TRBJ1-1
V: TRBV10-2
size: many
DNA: TGCGCCAGCAGTCCGACCCAGAACACTGAAGCTTTCTTT
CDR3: CASSPTQNTEAFF

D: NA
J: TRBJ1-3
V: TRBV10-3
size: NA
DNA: TGTGCCATCAGGGAGGCATCCTCTGGAAACACCATATATTTT
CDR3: CAIREASSGNTIYF

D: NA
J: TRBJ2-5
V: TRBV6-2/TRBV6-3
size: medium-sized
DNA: TGTGCCAGCAGTTCTCTCCCGGAGACCCAGTACTTC
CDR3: CASSSLPETQYF

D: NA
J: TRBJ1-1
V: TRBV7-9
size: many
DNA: TGTGCCAGCAGCTTAAATCGGGGGGTGAACACTGAAGCTTTCTTT
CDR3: CASSLNRGVNTEAFF

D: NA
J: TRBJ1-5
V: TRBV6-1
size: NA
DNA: TGTGCCAGCAGGGGAATGTCCCAGTACGGTCAAACCCAGCATTTT
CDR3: CASRGMSQYGQTQHF

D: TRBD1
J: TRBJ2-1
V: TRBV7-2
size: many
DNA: TGTGCCAGCAGCCTCGCAGGGGGAACTGTGTACAATGAGCAGTTCTTC
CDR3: CASSLAGGTVYNEQFF

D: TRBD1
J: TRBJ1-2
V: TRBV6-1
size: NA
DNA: TGTGCCAGGATCCGACAGGGGTATGGCTACACCTTC
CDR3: CARIRQGYGYTF

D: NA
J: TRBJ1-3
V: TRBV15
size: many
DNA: TGTGCCACCAGCATCGGGGGCTCTGGAAACACCATATATTTT
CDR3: CATSIGGSGNTIYF

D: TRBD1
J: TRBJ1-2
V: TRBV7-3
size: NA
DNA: TGTGCCAGCAGCTTAATCCGGACAGGGGGTAGCTACACCTTC
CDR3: CASSLIRTGGSYTF

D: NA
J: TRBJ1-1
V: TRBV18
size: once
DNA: TGTGCCAGCTTACCAACGGCCACGAACACTGAAGCTTTCTTT
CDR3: CASLPTATNTEAFF

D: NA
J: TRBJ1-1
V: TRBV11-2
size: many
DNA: TGTGCCAGCAGCTTGACCATCACTGAAGCTTTCTTT
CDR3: CASSLTITEAFF

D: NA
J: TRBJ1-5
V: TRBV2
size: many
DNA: TGTGCCAGCAGGGAAGACAAACTTAGCAATCAGCCCCAGCATTTT
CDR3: CASREDKLSNQPQHF

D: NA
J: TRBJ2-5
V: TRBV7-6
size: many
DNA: TGTGCCAGCCGCGGGAATGGAGAGACCCAGTACTTC
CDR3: CASRGNGETQYF

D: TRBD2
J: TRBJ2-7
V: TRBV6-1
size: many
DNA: TGTGCCAGCAGTTCCATACTAGCGGGAGGAAAGTACGAGCAGTACTTC
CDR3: CASSSILAGGKYEQYF

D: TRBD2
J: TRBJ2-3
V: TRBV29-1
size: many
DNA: TGCAGCGCCGGGAGGGCTAGCGGGGTGGTGAGCACAGATACGCAGTATTTT
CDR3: CSAGRASGVVSTDTQYF

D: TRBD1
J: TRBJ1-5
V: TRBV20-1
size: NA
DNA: TGCAATGCTATAATGACAGGGGCGGACAGCAATCAGCCCCAGCATTTT
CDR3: CNAIMTGADSNQPQHF

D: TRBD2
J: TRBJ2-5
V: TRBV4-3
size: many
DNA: TGCGCCAGCAGCCTCAGGGAGGGGGAGACCCAGTACTTC
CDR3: CASSLREGETQYF

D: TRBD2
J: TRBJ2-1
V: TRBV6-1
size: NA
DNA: TGTGCCAGCAGTGAAGCGAGACTAGCGGGTATCTATGAGCAGTTCTTC
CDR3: CASSEARLAGIYEQFF

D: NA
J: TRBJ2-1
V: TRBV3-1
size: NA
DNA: TGTGCCAGCAGCCAAGTCGGGAGAACCAATGAGCAGTTCTTC
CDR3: CASSQVGRTNEQFF

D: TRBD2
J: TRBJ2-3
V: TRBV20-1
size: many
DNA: TGCAGTGCTCTACGGGCGGGGGGAAGCACAGATACGCAGTATTTT
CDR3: CSALRAGGSTDTQYF

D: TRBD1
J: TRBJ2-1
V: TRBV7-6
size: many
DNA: TGTGCCAGCAGTCCTGGACAGGGTTGGGGCAATGAGCAGTTCTTC
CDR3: CASSPGQGWGNEQFF

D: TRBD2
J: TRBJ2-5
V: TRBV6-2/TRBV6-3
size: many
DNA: TGTGCCAGCAGTTACTCGAGAACTAGCGGTGAGACCCAGTACTTC
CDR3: CASSYSRTSGETQYF

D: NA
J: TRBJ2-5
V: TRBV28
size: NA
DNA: TGTGCCAGCAGTCCACACGGCCTGCCAGAGACCCAGTACTTC
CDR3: CASSPHGLPETQYF